A selection of T cell receptor beta chains follows, all from one sample in a study of cytomegalovirus exposure and HLA in healthy donors. Profiled with immunoSEQ multiplex PCR; TCRdb holds only in-frame clones, not every one. Of about 73,000 clones listed, approximately 95% are singletons. The sample taken for sequencing was PBMCs. These receptors were collected from a man aged 18 to 29 in good health and CMV-seronegative. Each CDR3 is given with its conserved first and last residue. The D gene is left open where the match is weak. Some rows have no size entry. The others give once, few or many, or a class for an expanded clone.

V	J	D	size	CDR3	DNA
TRBV11-3	TRBJ1-5	.	once	CASSHFRRQLNQPQHF	TGTGCCAGCAGCCACTTCAGGCGACAGCTCAATCAGCCCCAGCATTTT
TRBV5-8	TRBJ2-5	.	.	CASSPQAGRFQETQYF	TGTGCCAGCAGCCCACAGGCAGGGAGGTTCCAAGAGACCCAGTACTTC
TRBV25-1	TRBJ2-7	.	.	CASRLLKDGEEEQYF	TGTGCCAGCAGACTTTTAAAGGACGGGGAGGAGGAGCAGTACTTC
TRBV13	TRBJ1-1	TRBD1	.	CASSSVHRGASRNTEAFF	TGTGCCAGCAGCTCGGTTCACAGGGGGGCTTCCCGAAACACTGAAGCTTTCTTT
TRBV28	TRBJ2-7	.	.	CASKLAGNSYEQYF	TGTGCCAGCAAGCTGGCGGGGAACTCCTACGAGCAGTACTTC
TRBV6-5	TRBJ1-3	.	.	CASSWGLGNTIYF	TGTGCCAGCAGTTGGGGGCTCGGAAACACCATATATTTT
TRBV15	TRBJ2-7	TRBD1	once	CATSRNRDRGHEQYF	TGTGCCACCAGCCGAAACCGGGACAGGGGCCACGAGCAGTACTTC
TRBV7-2	TRBJ2-2	.	.	CASSFRGYTGELFF	TGTGCCAGCAGCTTTAGAGGGTACACCGGGGAGCTGTTTTTT
TRBV6-1	TRBJ1-1	.	.	CASSEYSLNTEAFF	TGTGCCAGCAGTGAATACAGCTTGAACACTGAAGCTTTCTTT
TRBV7-2	TRBJ2-7	TRBD1	once	CASSLFDRGYEQYF	TGTGCCAGCAGCTTATTCGACAGGGGCTACGAGCAGTACTTC
TRBV11-3	TRBJ2-7	TRBD1	.	CASSSGGSYEQYF	TGTGCCAGCAGCTCAGGGGGCTCCTACGAGCAGTACTTC
TRBV27	TRBJ1-1	TRBD1	.	CASSRQGENTEAFF	TGTGCCAGCAGTAGACAGGGCGAGAACACTGAAGCTTTCTTT
TRBV7-9	TRBJ2-1	TRBD1	once	CASSSQGSLGNEQFF	TGTGCCAGCAGCTCACAGGGGAGTTTGGGCAATGAGCAGTTCTTC
TRBV28	TRBJ1-1	.	once	CASQHGTGHTEAFF	TGTGCCAGCCAACATGGTACAGGCCACACTGAAGCTTTCTTT
TRBV7-9	TRBJ2-3	TRBD2	.	CAPGGLANTDTQYF	TGTGCCCCCGGGGGACTAGCGAACACAGATACGCAGTATTTT
TRBV30	TRBJ1-1	TRBD1	.	CAWSVRQGTEAFF	TGTGCCTGGAGTGTACGACAGGGCACTGAAGCTTTCTTT
TRBV30	TRBJ1-1	.	.	CAWSALANTEAFF	TGTGCCTGGAGCGCCCTGGCGAACACTGAAGCTTTCTTT
TRBV6-5	TRBJ1-5	.	.	CASSSRGTISNQPQHF	TGTGCCAGCAGTTCCCGCGGGACCATTAGCAATCAGCCCCAGCATTTT
TRBV25-1	TRBJ1-1	.	.	CASTPSAGENTEAFF	TGTGCCAGCACCCCAAGCGCGGGGGAGAACACTGAAGCTTTCTTT
TRBV10-3	TRBJ1-1	TRBD1	.	CAISESDRGLTEAFF	TGTGCCATCAGTGAGTCGGACAGGGGTTTGACTGAAGCTTTCTTT
TRBV9	TRBJ2-1	TRBD1	.	CASSKQTGTAINNEQFF	TGTGCCAGCAGCAAACAAACCGGGACAGCCATAAACAATGAGCAGTTCTTC
TRBV27	TRBJ1-2	.	.	CASSIGQSYGYTF	TGTGCCAGCAGTATTGGACAGAGCTATGGCTACACCTTC
TRBV27	TRBJ2-5	TRBD1	few	CASSLHQGAGVETQYF	TGTGCCAGCAGTTTACATCAGGGGGCTGGGGTAGAGACCCAGTACTTC
TRBV2	TRBJ1-6	.	.	CASSGQDNSPLHF	TGTGCCAGCAGTGGACAAGACAATTCACCCCTCCACTTT
TRBV9	TRBJ2-1	TRBD2	.	CASSVGGSSGYNEQFF	TGTGCCAGCAGCGTAGGAGGGTCTAGCGGATACAATGAGCAGTTCTTC
TRBV27	TRBJ1-1	.	.	CASSFEGMAEAFF	TGTGCCAGCAGTTTTGAGGGCATGGCTGAAGCTTTCTTT
TRBV7-9	TRBJ1-5	.	.	CASSLPGAGQPQHF	TGTGCCAGCAGCCTTCCAGGGGCGGGTCAGCCCCAGCATTTT
TRBV18	TRBJ2-1	.	.	CASSPRMDRTRGNEQFF	TGTGCCAGCTCACCAAGGATGGACAGAACGAGGGGGAATGAGCAGTTCTTC
TRBV5-5	TRBJ1-5	.	once	CASSLDSGGSNQPQHF	TGTGCCAGCAGCTTGGATTCGGGGGGTAGCAATCAGCCCCAGCATTTT
TRBV9	TRBJ1-1	.	.	CASSVVGDEAFF	TGTGCCAGCAGCGTAGTCGGGGATGAAGCTTTCTTT
TRBV5-6	TRBJ2-7	TRBD2	.	CASSLAGRVMFRQYF	TGTGCCAGCAGCTTGGCCGGGAGGGTAATGTTCCGGCAGTACTTC
TRBV11-1	TRBJ2-7	TRBD2	.	CASSQPTTSGDSYEQYF	TGTGCCAGCAGCCAACCAACGACTAGCGGGGACTCCTACGAGCAGTACTTC
TRBV27	TRBJ2-1	.	.	CASSLRVQPYNEQFF	TGTGCCAGCAGTTTACGGGTCCAACCTTACAATGAGCAGTTCTTC
TRBV6-5	TRBJ2-3	TRBD1	.	CASSYEHNRGRVTF	TGTGCCAGCAGTTACGAACATAACAGGGGGCGCGTAACTTTT
TRBV7-9	TRBJ2-5	.	once	CASSLASGGQETQYF	TGTGCCAGCAGCTTAGCGAGTGGCGGCCAAGAGACCCAGTACTTC
TRBV5-4	TRBJ1-1	TRBD1	.	CASSQDRVTEAFF	TGTGCCAGCAGCCAGGACAGGGTAACTGAAGCTTTCTTT
TRBV5-6	TRBJ2-7	.	.	CASSLVTNDEQYF	TGTGCCAGCAGCTTGGTTACAAATGACGAGCAGTACTTC
TRBV5-1	TRBJ1-1	TRBD1	.	CASDAGGNTEAFF	TGCGCCAGCGACGCAGGGGGGAACACTGAAGCTTTCTTT
TRBV6-1	TRBJ1-1	.	.	CASSLTLFTEAFF	TGTGCCAGCAGTTTGACACTTTTTACTGAAGCTTTCTTT
TRBV7-9	TRBJ1-4	.	.	CASSLLGATNEKLFF	TGTGCCAGCAGCTTGTTAGGGGCAACTAATGAAAAACTGTTTTTT
TRBV4-2	TRBJ1-2	TRBD1	once	CASSQVGTGNNGYTF	TGTGCCAGCAGCCAAGTGGGGACAGGTAATAATGGCTACACCTTC
TRBV9	TRBJ2-7	.	.	CASSVEQGVTYEQYF	TGTGCCAGCAGCGTAGAACAGGGTGTTACCTACGAGCAGTACTTC
TRBV7-3	TRBJ2-5	.	.	CASSPGSGVGETQYF	TGTGCCAGCAGCCCCGGCTCAGGTGTAGGAGAGACCCAGTACTTC
TRBV7-9	TRBJ1-1	.	.	CASSLGSGTKNTEAFF	TGTGCCAGCAGCTTGGGTTCCGGGACAAAAAACACTGAAGCTTTCTTT
TRBV7-2	TRBJ1-1	.	.	CASSLEGWGNTEAFF	TGTGCCAGCAGCTTAGAGGGGTGGGGAAACACTGAAGCTTTCTTT
TRBV7-2	TRBJ1-5	.	.	CASSREQGTRYQPQHF	TGTGCCAGCAGCCGCGAACAGGGTACGCGATATCAGCCCCAGCATTTT
TRBV29-1	TRBJ2-7	.	.	CSVGHSGNEQYF	TGCAGCGTAGGACATTCTGGAAACGAGCAGTACTTC
TRBV11-2	TRBJ2-5	.	.	CASSLGEKETQYF	TGTGCCAGCAGCTTAGGGGAGAAAGAGACCCAGTACTTC
TRBV7-6	TRBJ2-1	TRBD1	once	CASSLGQGSSYNEQFF	TGTGCCAGCAGCCTAGGACAGGGGAGCTCCTACAATGAGCAGTTCTTC
TRBV6-6	TRBJ2-7	.	.	CANRDRQGFAYEQYF	TGTGCCAACCGGGATCGACAAGGGTTTGCCTACGAGCAGTACTTC
TRBV5-1	TRBJ2-1	TRBD2	once	CASSLDTSGVLSYNEQFF	TGCGCCAGCAGCTTGGATACTAGCGGGGTTCTCTCCTACAATGAGCAGTTCTTC
TRBV27	TRBJ2-2	.	.	CASRQGKNTGELFF	TGTGCCAGCAGGCAGGGCAAGAACACCGGGGAGCTGTTTTTT
TRBV13	TRBJ2-7	.	.	CASSLVGPDEQYF	TGTGCCAGCAGCTTAGTGGGCCCCGACGAGCAGTACTTC
TRBV7-9	TRBJ2-5	.	.	CASSLAREETQYF	TGTGCCAGCAGCTTAGCGAGGGAAGAGACCCAGTACTTC
TRBV28	TRBJ2-7	TRBD1	.	CASSGQGNSYEQYF	TGTGCCAGCAGTGGACAGGGGAACTCCTACGAGCAGTACTTC
TRBV27	TRBJ1-5	TRBD1	.	CASSHTGGADQPQHF	TGTGCCAGCAGTCACACAGGGGGCGCAGATCAGCCCCAGCATTTT
TRBV5-1	TRBJ1-2	TRBD1	.	CASSTPTGTGDYGYTF	TGCGCCAGCTCAACCCCGACGGGGACAGGGGACTATGGCTACACCTTC
TRBV10-3	TRBJ2-7	TRBD1	.	CAISDPGTGGTYEQYF	TGTGCCATCAGCGACCCCGGGACAGGGGGGACCTACGAGCAGTACTTC
TRBV2	TRBJ1-5	TRBD1	.	CASSETRTGGGWSNQPQHF	TGTGCCAGCAGTGAGACGAGGACAGGGGGCGGGTGGAGCAATCAGCCCCAGCATTTT